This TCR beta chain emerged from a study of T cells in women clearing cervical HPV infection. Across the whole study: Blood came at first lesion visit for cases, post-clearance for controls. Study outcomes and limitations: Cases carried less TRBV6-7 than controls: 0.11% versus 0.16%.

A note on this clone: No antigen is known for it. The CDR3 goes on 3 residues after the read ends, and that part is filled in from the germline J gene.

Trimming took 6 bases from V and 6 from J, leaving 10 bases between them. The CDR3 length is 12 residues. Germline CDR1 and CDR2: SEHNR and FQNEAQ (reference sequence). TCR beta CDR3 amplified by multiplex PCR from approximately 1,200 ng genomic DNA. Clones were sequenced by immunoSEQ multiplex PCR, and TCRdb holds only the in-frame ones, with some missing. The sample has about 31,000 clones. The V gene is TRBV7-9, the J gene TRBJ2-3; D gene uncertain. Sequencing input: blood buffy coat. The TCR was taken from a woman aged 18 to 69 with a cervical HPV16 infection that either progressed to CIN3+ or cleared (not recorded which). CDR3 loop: CASSRDGDTQYF. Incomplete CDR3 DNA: TGTGCCAGCAGTCGTGACGGGGATACG.